This TCR beta chain came from a study of blood T cells in healthy people across ages. The CDR3 spans 16 residues. Germline lookup yields CDR1 SQVTM and CDR2 ANQGSEA. V was clipped by 7 bases and J by 4 bases, with 25 bases between them. A second about 6 to 12 cycle PCR used barcoded and J-beta primers. A template-switch adaptor with 12 random nucleotides tagged each cDNA molecule. MiXCR, run by TCRdb on the 5' RACE reads, gives a single entry per CDR3 protein. The repertoire holds roughly 1,800,000 distinct CDR3 sequences, with about 50% as singletons. Extraction yielded at least 5 micrograms of total RNA per sample. This clonotype was seen a few times.

The TCR comes from a middle-aged woman in good health. The source material was blood. The chain links TRBV29-1 to TRBJ1-2; D is possibly TRBD1 (5 bases). CDR3 DNA sequence: TGCAGCGCCGGAGACTTAAAGGGGAAAGGAAGCTATGGCTACACCTTC. Its protein product is CSAGDLKGKGSYGYTF.